The clone carrying this TCR beta chain was found a few times. The antigen remains undetermined. Researchers attached unique molecular identifiers to individual cDNA molecules. TCRdb reprocessed the 5' RACE reads via MiXCR and lists one record per CDR3 protein. Of about 60,000 distinct CDR3 sequences listed, more than 12% were seen once; the top ten hold approximately 11%. The CDR3 covers 11 residues. Germline-derived CDR1 and CDR2 are GTSNPN and SVGIG (reference sequence). V was trimmed by 5 bases and J by 0 bases, leaving 5 bases between them. This sample is drawn from a study of early T cells in non-severe SARS-CoV-2 infection. Findings and limits, study-wide: There was a bias toward anti-spike CD8 responses in VDJdb matching, which missed private and CD4 specificities.

The J gene is TRBJ2-7, the V gene TRBV30; D gene unclear. The sample consisted of whole blood, taken at baseline. The TCR comes from an adult who was a healthcare worker with PCR-confirmed SARS-CoV-2 infection or an uninfected control (not recorded which). The CDR3 sequence is CAWADSYEQYF. Written as DNA, the CDR3 is TGTGCCTGGGCGGACTCCTACGAGCAGTACTTC.